This T cell receptor beta chain was identified in a study of chemoradiotherapy in HPV16-positive cancers. General observations from the study: Candidate HPV-specific clones and E7-related TCR motifs grew in tumor during treatment.

Some clones are missing from TCRdb's copy, which holds only in-frame ones; the method was immunoSEQ multiplex PCR. The profile shows tens of thousands of clones, more than 80% of them singletons. The V gene's germline CDR1 is LGHNA and CDR2 YNFKEQ. Trimming took 0 bases from V and 7 from J, leaving 30 bases between them. The CDR3 runs to 21 residues. Comment on this clone: The antigen is not known.

This material consisted of blood, taken from a patient who underwent chemoradiotherapy. The genes are TRBV4-2 and TRBJ1-4, with D perhaps TRBD1 (6 bases). The sequence came from a human donor with HPV-associated anogenital cancer. The CDR3 loop reads CASSQEGGPPFQIPLSEKLFF. CDR3 nucleotides: TGTGCCAGCAGCCAAGAAGGGGGGCCCCCTTTCCAGATCCCCTTGAGTGAAAAACTGTTTTTT.